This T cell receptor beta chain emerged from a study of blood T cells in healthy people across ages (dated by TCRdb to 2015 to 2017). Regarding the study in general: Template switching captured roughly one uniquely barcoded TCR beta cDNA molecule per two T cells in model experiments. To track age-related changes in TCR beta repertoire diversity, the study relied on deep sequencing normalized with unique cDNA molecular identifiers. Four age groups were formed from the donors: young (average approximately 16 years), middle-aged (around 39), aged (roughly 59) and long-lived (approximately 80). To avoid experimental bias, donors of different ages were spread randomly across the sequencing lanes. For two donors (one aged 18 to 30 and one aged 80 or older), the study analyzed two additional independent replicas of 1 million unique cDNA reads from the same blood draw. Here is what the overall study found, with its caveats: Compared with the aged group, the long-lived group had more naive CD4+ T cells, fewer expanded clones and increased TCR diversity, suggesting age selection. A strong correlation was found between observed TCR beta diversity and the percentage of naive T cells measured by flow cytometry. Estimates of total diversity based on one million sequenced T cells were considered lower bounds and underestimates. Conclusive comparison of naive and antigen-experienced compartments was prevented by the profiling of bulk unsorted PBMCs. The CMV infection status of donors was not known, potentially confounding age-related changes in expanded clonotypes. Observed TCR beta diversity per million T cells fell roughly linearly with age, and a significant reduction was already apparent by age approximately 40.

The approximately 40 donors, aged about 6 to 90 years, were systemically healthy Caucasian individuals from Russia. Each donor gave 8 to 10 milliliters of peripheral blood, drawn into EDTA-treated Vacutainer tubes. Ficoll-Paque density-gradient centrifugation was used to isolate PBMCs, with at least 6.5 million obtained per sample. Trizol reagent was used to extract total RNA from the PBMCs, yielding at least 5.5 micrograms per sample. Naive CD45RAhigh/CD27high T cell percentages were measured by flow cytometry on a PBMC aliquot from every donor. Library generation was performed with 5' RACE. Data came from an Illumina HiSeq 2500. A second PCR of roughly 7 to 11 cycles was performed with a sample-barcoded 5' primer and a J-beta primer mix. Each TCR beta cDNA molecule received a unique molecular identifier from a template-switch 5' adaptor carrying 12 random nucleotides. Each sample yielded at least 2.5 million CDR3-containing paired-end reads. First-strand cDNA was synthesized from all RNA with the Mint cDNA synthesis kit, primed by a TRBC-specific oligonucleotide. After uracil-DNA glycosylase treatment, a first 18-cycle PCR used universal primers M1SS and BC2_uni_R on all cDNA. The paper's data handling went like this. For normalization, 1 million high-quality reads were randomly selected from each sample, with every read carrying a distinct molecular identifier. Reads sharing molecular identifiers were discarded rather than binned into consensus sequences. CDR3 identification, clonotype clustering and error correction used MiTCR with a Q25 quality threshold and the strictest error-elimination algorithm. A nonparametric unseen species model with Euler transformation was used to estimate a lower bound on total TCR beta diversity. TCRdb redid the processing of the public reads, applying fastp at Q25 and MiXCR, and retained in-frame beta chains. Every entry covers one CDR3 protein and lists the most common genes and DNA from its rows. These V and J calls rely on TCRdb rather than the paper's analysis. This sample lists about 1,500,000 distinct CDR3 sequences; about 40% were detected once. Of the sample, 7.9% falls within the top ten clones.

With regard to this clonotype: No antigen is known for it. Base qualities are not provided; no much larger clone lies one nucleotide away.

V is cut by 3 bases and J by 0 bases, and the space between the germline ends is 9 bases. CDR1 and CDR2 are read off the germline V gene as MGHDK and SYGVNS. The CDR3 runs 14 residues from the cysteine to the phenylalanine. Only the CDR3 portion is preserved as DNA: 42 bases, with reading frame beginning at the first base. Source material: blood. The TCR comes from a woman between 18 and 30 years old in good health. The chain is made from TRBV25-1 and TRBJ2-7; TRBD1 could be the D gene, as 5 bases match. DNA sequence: TGTGCCAGCAGTGATCCAGGGCGCTCCTACGAGCAGTACTTC. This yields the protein CASSDPGRSYEQYF.